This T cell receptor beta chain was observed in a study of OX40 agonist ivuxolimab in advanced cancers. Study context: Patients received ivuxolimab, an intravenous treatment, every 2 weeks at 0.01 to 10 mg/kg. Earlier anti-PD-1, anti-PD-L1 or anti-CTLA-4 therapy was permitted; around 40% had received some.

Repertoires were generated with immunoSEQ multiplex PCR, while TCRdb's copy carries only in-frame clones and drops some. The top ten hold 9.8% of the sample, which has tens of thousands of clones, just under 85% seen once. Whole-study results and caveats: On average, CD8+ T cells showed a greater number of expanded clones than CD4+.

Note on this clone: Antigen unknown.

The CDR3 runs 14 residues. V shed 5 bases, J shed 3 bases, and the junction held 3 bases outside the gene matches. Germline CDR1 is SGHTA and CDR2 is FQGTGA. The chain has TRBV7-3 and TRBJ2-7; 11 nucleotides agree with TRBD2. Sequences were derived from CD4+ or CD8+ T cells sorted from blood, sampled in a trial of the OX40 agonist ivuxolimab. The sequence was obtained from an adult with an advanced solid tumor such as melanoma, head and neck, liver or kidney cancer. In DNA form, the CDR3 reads TGTGCCAGCAGCGTAGCGGGGGGGAACTACGAGCAGTACTTC. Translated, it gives CASSVAGGNYEQYF.